What follows is one T cell receptor (beta chain) and its context. Its antigen is still unknown. The data belong to a study of human thymus T cells. Corrective heart surgery yielded the resections from which the thymus tissue came. Healthy Finnish infants undergoing corrective surgery for congenital heart defects were the donors. The repertoire was sequenced with immunoSEQ multiplex PCR; TCRdb's copy has only in-frame clones and lacks some. The data show under 150,000 clones, around 94% seen once. Whole-study findings and limits: Related research reported highly overlapping thymic repertoires among unrelated individuals. It looked as if thymic and blood repertoires used V and J genes in a biased way.

Trimming shortened V by 2 bases and J by 0 bases, and 6 bases separated the two germline ends. This CDR3 spans 14 amino acids. Germline values: CDR1 SGHDT, CDR2 YYEEEE. The clonotype comes from a boy under two years old with a congenital heart defect but otherwise immunologically healthy. Input material: thymus tissue. The V gene is TRBV5-6, the J gene TRBJ1-5; D perhaps matches TRBD1 (5 bases). The CDR3 DNA reads as TGTGCCAGCAGCTTTGGACATAGCAATCAGCCCCAGCATTTT. Translation gives CASSFGHSNQPQHF.